Here is one TCR beta chain with its context. From germline, CDR1 is SGHDN and CDR2 FVKESK. The length of the CDR3 is 13 residues. The trim removed 4 bases at V and 5 bases at J, leaving 1 base unmatched. This sample is drawn from a study of blood T cell repertoires in COVID-19. Study overall: T cells, B-cell-depleted T cells, or PBMCs supplied cDNA or gDNA.

Everyone who took part was roughly 18 to 89 years old, and they came from about two dozen US areas. Assignment of participants to cohorts was predicated upon participant-reported clinical history. Libraries were prepared by immunoSEQ multiplex PCR; TCRdb keeps only in-frame clonotypes and omits some of them. The sample includes approximately 400,000 clones, about four fifths seen only once; the top ten take roughly 5.1%. The sample consisted of PBMCs or T cells enriched from blood (not recorded which). The gene calls are TRBV14 and TRBJ2-2; 7 nucleotides agree with TRBD1. The sequence was collected from a woman in her forties or fifties who had recovered from COVID-19. This chain's CDR3 is CASSRDRTGELFF. The CDR3 DNA reads as TGTGCCAGCAGCCGGGACAGAACCGGGGAGCTGTTTTTT.